Reported below is one T cell receptor (beta chain). The CDR3 runs 14 residues. Sequencing was performed with immunoSEQ multiplex PCR; in TCRdb, only in-frame clones are kept and a portion is missing. The sample holds 55,000 to 75,000 clones, 85% to 90% seen once. The data are from a study of blood T cell repertoires in COVID-19. This chain uses TRBV21-1 with TRBJ1-6; the D call TRBD1 from the table was never checked on the DNA. TRBV21-1 is tagged as a pseudogene. The sequence derives from a human donor with active COVID-19. The donor label of this sample is uncertain. The sequencing input was peripheral blood. In DNA form, the CDR3 reads TGTGCCAGCAGCCAAAGACAAGATAATTCACCCCTCCACTTT. Protein: CASSQRQDNSPLHF.